This T cell receptor (beta chain) was recovered during a study of CD8 T cells in Susac syndrome. Germline V lookup: CDR1 SGHRS, CDR2 YFSETQ. Trimming cost V 2 bases and J 4 bases, with 15 bases left between them. This CDR3 is 15 amino acids long. Sequencing of TCR beta drew on CD8+ and CD4+ T cells from blood. Reverse transcription of roughly 0.5 to 1 ug RNA used random hexamers. The immunoSEQ assay covered 54 Vbeta and 13 Jbeta segments for CDR3. TCRdb re-called the immunoSEQ multiplex PCR reads with MiXCR, one entry per CDR3 protein. The sample lists some 99,000 distinct CDR3 sequences, around 95% occurring once.

Source material: CD4+ T cells from PBMCs. This chain uses TRBV5-1 with TRBJ1-2; a possible D gene is TRBD1 (5 bases). This TCR derives from a human donor in good health. Here the CDR3 reads CASSFETGRLYGYTF. The CDR3 coding sequence is TGCGCCAGCAGCTTCGAAACGGGACGGCTCTATGGCTACACCTTC.